The sequence of this T cell receptor beta chain was determined in a study of cytomegalovirus exposure and HLA in healthy donors. Findings of the study overall: In vitro checks showed that a few CMV-associated chains really do target CMV antigens. 164 TCR beta chains were listed as cytomegalovirus-associated. Most TCR beta V segments were productive about 87% or about 30% of the time in an earlier analysis. Some V segments, TRBV6-2 and TRBV6-3 among them, were indistinguishable and were therefore excluded.

Primers included in the PCR were 60 Vbeta and 13 Jbeta primers. Sequencing was performed with immunoSEQ multiplex PCR; in TCRdb, only in-frame clones are kept and a portion is missing. The table includes roughly 140,000 clones, about four fifths detected once. Trimming took off 4 bases at V and 6 bases at J, with 8 bases between the two ends. The CDR3 is made up of 12 amino acids. In germline, CDR1 is MDHEN, CDR2 SYDVKM. With regard to this clone: Its antigen is currently unknown.

This chain uses TRBV28 with TRBJ2-3; D is undetermined. The sample consisted of PBMCs. The receptor's source is a woman between 35 and 50 years old in good health and CMV-seropositive. CDR3 DNA: TGTGCCAGCAGTTCCCGTTTGGATACGCAGTATTTT. Its translation: CASSSRLDTQYF.